These 4 T cell receptor beta chains were all obtained from the same sample, sequenced in a study of blood T cell repertoires in COVID-19. The table came from immunoSEQ multiplex PCR; TCRdb's copy has only in-frame clones and leaves some out. The profile shows more than 300,000 clones, roughly 86% of them singletons. Sample: PBMCs or T cells enriched from blood (not recorded which). These receptors came from a man in his forties in a cohort exposed to, infected with or recovered from COVID-19 (not recorded which).

This clone was seen a single time. Other nucleotide sequences from this sample produce the same CDR3. V and J are TRBV18 and TRBJ1-3; D might be TRBD1 (5 bases). Trimming shortened V by 6 bases and J by 0 bases, and 9 bases separated the two germline ends. The CDR3 runs to 14 residues. Germline lookup yields CDR1 KGHSH and CDR2 LQKENI. The CDR3 spells CASSPGGSGNTIYF. CDR3 nucleotide sequence: TGTGCCAGCTCCCCCGGGGGCTCTGGAAACACCATATATTTT.

V and J are TRBV7-2 and TRBJ1-4, with D possibly matching TRBD1 (5 bases). This CDR3 comprises 16 residues. The germline V and J ends were trimmed by 4 bases and 8 bases, with 20 bases remaining between them. CDR1 and CDR2 from the germline V gene are SGHTA and FQGNSA. CDR3 DNA sequence: TGTGCCAGCAGCTGGGACGCAAGGAGGGTTGGGGAAAAACTGTTTTTT. Translating it yields CASSWDARRVGEKLFF.

This chain uses TRBV27 with TRBJ1-1; D ambiguous. CDR3 length: 11 amino acids. Germline loops: CDR1 MNHEY, CDR2 SMNVEV (reference sequence). Trimming stripped 7 bases from V and 1 base from J, with 4 bases between. CDR3 DNA: TGTGCCAGCACCTCGAACACTGAAGCTTTCTTT. Protein: CASTSNTEAFF.

This chain joins TRBV4-1 and TRBJ2-7; 7 nucleotides line up with TRBD2. The CDR3 loop spans 15 amino acids. The V gene end was trimmed by 4 bases and the J gene end by 0 bases; junction bases not matched to a gene: 6. Germline V CDR1 and CDR2: MGHRA, YSYEKL. This CDR3 is CASSPSGGSSYEQYF. CDR3 bases: TGCGCCAGCAGCCCTAGCGGAGGAAGCTCCTACGAGCAGTACTTC.